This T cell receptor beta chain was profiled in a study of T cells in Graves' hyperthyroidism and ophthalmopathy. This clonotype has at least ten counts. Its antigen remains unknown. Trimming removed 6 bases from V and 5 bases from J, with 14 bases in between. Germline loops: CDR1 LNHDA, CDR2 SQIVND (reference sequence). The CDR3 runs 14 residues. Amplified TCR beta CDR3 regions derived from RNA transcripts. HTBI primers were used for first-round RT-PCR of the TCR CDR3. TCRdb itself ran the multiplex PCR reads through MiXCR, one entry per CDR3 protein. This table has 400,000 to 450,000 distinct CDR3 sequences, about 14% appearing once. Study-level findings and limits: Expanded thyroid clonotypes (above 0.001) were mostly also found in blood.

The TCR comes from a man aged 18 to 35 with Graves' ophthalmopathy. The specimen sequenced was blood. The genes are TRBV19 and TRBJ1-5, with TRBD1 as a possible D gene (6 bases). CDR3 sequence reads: CASRWRTEDQPQHF. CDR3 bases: TGTGCCAGTAGATGGAGGACAGAAGATCAGCCCCAGCATTTT.